Listed below are T cell receptor beta chains from one sample, sequenced in a study of blood T cell repertoires in COVID-19. Sequencing used immunoSEQ multiplex PCR; TCRdb keeps in-frame clones, though not all of them. Of hundreds of thousands of clones detected, about 90% appear once; the ten largest clones hold 14% to 15%. The sample consisted of PBMCs or T cells enriched from blood (not recorded which). The receptors stem from a woman in her fifties or sixties with acute COVID-19. Both conserved end residues are part of each CDR3.

>TRBV19|TRBJ2-2|18
CASTRRSSGRSYVGELFF
>TRBV28|TRBJ1-1|16
CASSPFSGLVNTEAFF
>TRBV4-1|TRBJ1-5|17
CASSRLPMGGINQPQHF
>TRBV5-8|TRBJ1-5|15
CASSRGLVSNQPQHF
>TRBV28|TRBJ1-2|14
CASWSRDRENGYTF
>TRBV7-3|TRBJ2-3|18
CASSAIHGQEALTDTQYF
>TRBV28|TRBJ2-7|14
CASSNDRGLYEQYF
>TRBV28|TRBJ1-1|14
CATMEGHSNTEAFF
>TRBV5-5|TRBJ2-1|15
CASSLGTGVYNEQFF
>TRBV12-3/TRBV12-4|TRBJ1-1|11
CASSRGQVAFF
>TRBV5-1|TRBJ2-3|15
CASSLGQGALDTQYF
>TRBV7-9|TRBJ1-2|15
CASSSGTATNYGYTF
>TRBV28|TRBJ1-5|22
CASSRGPSGQGGYRFYNQPQHF
>TRBV6-5|TRBJ2-7|15
CASSSGQGTPYEQYF
>TRBV21-1|TRBJ1-5|18
CASSKSAHDRGTGQPQHF
>TRBV5-1|TRBJ2-5|15
CASSSGLADGETQYF
>TRBV27|TRBJ2-3|13
CASTSRSTDTQYF
>TRBV12-3/TRBV12-4|TRBJ2-2|13
CASSSSNTGELFF
>TRBV9|TRBJ1-1|14
CASSPRTGTTEAFF
>TRBV15|TRBJ1-6|15
CATSRGGGYNSPLHF
>TRBV20-1|TRBJ1-1|14
CSASKGQGYTEAFF
>TRBV30|TRBJ2-7|12
CAWSGRDYEQYF
>TRBV9|TRBJ2-1|12
CASSGTGLEQFF
>TRBV3-1/TRBV3-2|TRBJ1-2|14
CASSQFGGIYGYTF
>TRBV3-1/TRBV3-2|TRBJ2-7|12
CASSHLGEAQYF
>TRBV5-1|TRBJ2-2|16
CASSFLAGGASGELFF
>TRBV3-1/TRBV3-2|TRBJ1-5|12
CASSQGQGPQHF
>TRBV9|TRBJ2-3|12
CASSTVADTQYF
>TRBV28|TRBJ1-5|15
CASRRGQGHNQPQHF
>TRBV7-3|TRBJ1-1|15
CASSLTAGEGTEAFF
>TRBV5-1|TRBJ2-5|15
CASSTGQGYQETQYF
>TRBV7-9|TRBJ1-1|18
CASSGAAGTGLSVQEAFF
>TRBV7-2|TRBJ2-1|14
CASSLAPGLNEQFF
>TRBV5-1|TRBJ2-1|16
CASSQTLGQTYNEQFF
>TRBV6-1|TRBJ2-7|16
CASSVALAGVSYEQYF
>TRBV5-1|TRBJ1-6|17
CASSLAVRTGGNSPLHF
>TRBV18|TRBJ2-7|13
CASSPRDRGEQYF
>TRBV5-1|TRBJ1-2|16
CASSRGGQGELYGYTF
>TRBV7-3|TRBJ2-3|19
CASSLTAPHSGGLTDTQYF
>TRBV9|TRBJ2-1|13
CASSVAWGDEQFF
>TRBV7-9|TRBJ2-7|15
CASSRWTSASNEQYF
>TRBV7-9|TRBJ1-1|16
CASSPGTGAGNTEAFF
>TRBV29-1|TRBJ1-2|17
CSVEDRNRGSYNYGYTF
>TRBV5-1|TRBJ1-1|14
CASSPGGARTEAFF
>TRBV6-6|TRBJ2-7|15
CASSYSTGQAYEQYF
>TRBV7-2|TRBJ1-5|15
CASSLGTVTNQPQHF
>TRBV7-2|TRBJ1-1|14
CASSLGTGHTEAFF
>TRBV27|TRBJ2-7|14
CASSTGLVGYEQYF
>TRBV15|TRBJ1-2|13
CATRAGTGEGYTF
>TRBV7-8|TRBJ2-1|17
CASSLDRAGGSYNEQFF
>TRBV4-3|TRBJ1-2|14
CASSSGGTNYGYTF
>TRBV7-2|TRBJ2-7|16
CASSLGLALVSYEQYF
>TRBV7-9|TRBJ2-5|15
CASSLGRVKQETQYF
>TRBV10-3|TRBJ2-7|14
CAISNTGTRNEQYF
>TRBV28|TRBJ2-7|15
CATPTPLGTPPGQYF
>TRBV28|TRBJ1-4|15
CASSFGGVTNEKLFF
>TRBV5-1|TRBJ2-2|13
CASSLGGTGELFF
>TRBV27|TRBJ2-1|14
CASSYGQGYNEQFF
>TRBV7-9|TRBJ2-3|15
CASSLAASSTDTQYF
>TRBV5-1|TRBJ1-1|16
CASSLGRDRLNTEAFF